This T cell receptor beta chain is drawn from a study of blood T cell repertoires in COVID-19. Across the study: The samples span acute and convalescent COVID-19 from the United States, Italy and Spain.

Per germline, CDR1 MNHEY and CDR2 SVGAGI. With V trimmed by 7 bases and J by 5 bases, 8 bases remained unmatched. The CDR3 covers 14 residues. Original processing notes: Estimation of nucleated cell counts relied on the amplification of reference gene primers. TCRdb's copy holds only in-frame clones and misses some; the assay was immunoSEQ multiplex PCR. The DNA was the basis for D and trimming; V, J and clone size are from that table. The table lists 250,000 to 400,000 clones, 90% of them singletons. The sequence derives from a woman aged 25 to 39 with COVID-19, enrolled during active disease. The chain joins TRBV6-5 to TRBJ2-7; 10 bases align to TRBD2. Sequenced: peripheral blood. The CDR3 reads CASKSSGRVDEQYF. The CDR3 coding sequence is TGTGCCAGCAAGTCTAGCGGGAGAGTCGACGAGCAGTACTTC.